This T cell receptor beta chain was sequenced for a study of T cell responses to AZD1222 COVID-19 vaccine. Study-wide points: AZD1222 recipients seropositive at baseline numbered only five to seven. The study reported that nearly half of spike-specific TCRs target unmutated variant regions.

Analyses pooled second doses at about 4 or about 12 weeks. Some clones are missing from TCRdb's copy, which holds only in-frame ones; the method was immunoSEQ multiplex PCR. Of more than 100,000 clones detected, about 90% appear once; the ten largest clones hold 1.9%. From germline, CDR1 is SGHTA and CDR2 FQGNSA. CDR3 length: 15 residues. J lost 2 bases, V lost 4 bases, and 1 base had no gene match. Of note for this clone: Its antigen remains unidentified.

The chain joins TRBV7-2 to TRBJ2-1, with 11 bases fitting TRBD1. The clonotype originates from an adult who received the AZD1222 COVID-19 vaccine. The sequences come from peripheral blood, collected 28 days after the second AZD1222 dose. The CDR3 DNA follows: TGTGCCAGCAGCTGGGGACAGGGGGCCTACAATGAGCAGTTCTTC. This encodes CASSWGQGAYNEQFF. Complete variable domain (other parts from reference TRBV7-2 and TRBJ2-1): GAGVSQSPSNKVTEKGKDVELRCDPISGHTALYWYRQSLGQGLEFLIYFQGNSAPDKSGLPSDRFSAERTGGSVSTLTIQRTQQEDSAVYLCASSWGQGAYNEQFFGPGTRLTVL.